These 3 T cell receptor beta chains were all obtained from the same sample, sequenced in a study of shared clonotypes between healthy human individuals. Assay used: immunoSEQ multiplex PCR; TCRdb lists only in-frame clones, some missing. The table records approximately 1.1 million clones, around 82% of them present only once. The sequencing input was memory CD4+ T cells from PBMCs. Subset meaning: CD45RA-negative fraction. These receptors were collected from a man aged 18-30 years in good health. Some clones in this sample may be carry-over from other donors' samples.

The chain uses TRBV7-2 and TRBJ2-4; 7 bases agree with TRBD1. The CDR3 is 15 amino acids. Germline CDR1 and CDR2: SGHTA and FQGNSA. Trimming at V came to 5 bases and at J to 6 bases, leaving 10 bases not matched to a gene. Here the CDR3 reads CASSLGSRQGNIQYF. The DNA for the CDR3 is TGTGCCAGCAGCCTGGGGTCCCGACAGGGAAACATTCAGTACTTC.

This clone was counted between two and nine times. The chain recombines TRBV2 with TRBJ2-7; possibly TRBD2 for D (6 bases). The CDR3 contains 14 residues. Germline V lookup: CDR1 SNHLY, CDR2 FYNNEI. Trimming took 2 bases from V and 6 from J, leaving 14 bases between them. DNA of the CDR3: TGTGCCAGCAGTGAAAAGGAGGGCCCCAGCGAGCAGTACTTC. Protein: CASSEKEGPSEQYF.

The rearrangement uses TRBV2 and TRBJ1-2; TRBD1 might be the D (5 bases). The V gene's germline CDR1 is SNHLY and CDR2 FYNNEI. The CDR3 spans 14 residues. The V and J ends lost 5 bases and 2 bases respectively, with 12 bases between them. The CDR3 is CASSLQGLNYGYTF. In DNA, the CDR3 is TGTGCCAGCAGTTTGCAGGGCTTAAACTATGGCTACACCTTC.